This T cell receptor (beta chain) came from a study of CD8+ T cells in alopecia areata (dated by TCRdb to 2017 to 2018). In the study overall: The treated patients, all with moderate-to-severe alopecia areata, were enrolled in an open-label pilot trial of oral tofacitinib given at 5 to 10 mg twice daily. Clonality in the scalp was compared among normal scalp (n=4), patchy alopecia areata scalp (n=8), and alopecia totalis/universalis scalp (n=8). The RNA source kit depended on sample type: the PAXgene miRNA kit for fixed scalp, the miRNeasy kit for PBMCs, and the RNeasy kit for mouse skin. On the human side, TCRbeta sequencing was run on scalp tissue and on sorted CD4+ and CD8+ peripheral blood T cells from healthy controls and from alopecia areata patients with either patchy or totalis/universalis disease. immunoSEQ multiplex PCR using 35 Vbeta forward primers and 13 Jbeta reverse primers was used to amplify TCRbeta CDR3 regions. Tofacitinib was administered for 6 to 18 months, and 6 months of follow-up off drug were then conducted to assess delayed response and recurrence. In both human patients and the C3H/HeJ mouse model, the study applied high-throughput TCRbeta sequencing to look at T cell clonal expansion in alopecia areata. Patients on tofacitinib were biopsied at baseline and after 4 and 24 weeks of treatment, and several of the patients also had a later scalp biopsy. Summary of the overall study and its limitations: Resident alphabeta T cells in normal human skin are also sequenced, complicating scalp TCR repertoire analysis, unlike mouse skin dominated by gammadelta T cells. Compared with normal scalp, lesional scalp, particularly in alopecia totalis/universalis, had higher clonality and more expanded CD8+ clones, which suggests antigenic drive. Shared TCR sequences between patients were less evident than in mice, which may be partly attributable to HLA diversity in the patient population.

Library preparation employed the immunoSEQ multiplex PCR assay. For TCR sequencing, RNA was extracted from every sample and reverse transcribed into cDNA to serve as template. SuperScript III was used to make first-strand cDNA, primed with a 2:1 mix of oligo-dT and random hexamers. A synthetic immune receptor repertoire was used to gauge amplification bias, and whatever bias remained was removed computationally. The original methods were these. Raw reads were preprocessed for error removal, and CDR3 was defined according to IMGT conventions as running from the conserved cysteine to phenylalanine. Clonality was computed by normalizing Shannon entropy by log2 of the number of productive unique TCRs and subtracting the result from 1. Whether each scalp clone was CD4 or CD8 was inferred by checking scalp TCRbeta sequences against the CD4 and CD8 repertoires from sorted blood. What TCRdb holds here is the immuneACCESS table cut down to in-frame rearrangements. Part of the clones is not present; checked against another copy, under half of the missing clones reflect an unresolved V gene, and the others are unexplained. V and J calls and clone size are those listed in that table; D and trimming were worked out from the DNA. In all, the sample holds some 170,000 clones, and about 66% of those were seen once. Over 9.5% of the sample is taken by the ten largest.

Details on this clone: It has no known antigen specificity. Base qualities are not recorded, but no much larger clone differs from it by a single base.

Interpreted using the paper, the time point label stands for: baseline before oral tofacitinib. Lesional scalp punch biopsies and peripheral blood were obtained from alopecia areata patients. PBMCs were isolated by density centrifugation and stained for CD3, CD4 and CD8, and CD4+ and CD8+ T cells were sorted on a FACSAria. This specimen consisted of CD8+ T cells sorted from blood, obtained at week 0. The source is a human donor with alopecia areata.

The bases read TGTGCCAGCAGTATCCGGACAGGGGACGATGAAAAACTGTTTTTT. Its product reads: CASSIRTGDDEKLFF. The rearranged chain carries TRBV27 and TRBJ1-4; TRBD1 matches 9 bases in the middle. As encoded in the germline V gene (reference sequence), CDR1 is MNHEY while CDR2 is SMNVEV. V is trimmed back by 5 bases and J by 6 bases, and the junction contains 7 bases that no gene match accounts for. Measured from the cysteine to the phenylalanine, the CDR3 is 15 residues long. Just the 45-base CDR3 DNA is kept, in frame starting at base 1.